The rows below give T cell receptor beta chains drawn from one sample of a study of identical twins. In TCRdb, the 5' RACE reads were re-called with MiXCR into one record per CDR3 protein. The table has 450,000 or so distinct CDR3 sequences, approximately 15% seen once. These same data were also listed under a study on yellow fever vaccine responses in identical twins.

Sequenced sample: CD4+ T cells sorted from blood. The source of these receptors is a woman aged 18-35 years in good health. Each CDR3 is given with its conserved first and last residue. D genes are given only for firm matches. A row's size may be missing; if present it is once, few, many or a size class.

>few|TRBJ2-2|.|TRBV6-2/TRBV6-3
CASKTGTRELFF
TGTGCCAGCAAGACCGGGACCAGGGAGCTGTTTTTT
>.|TRBJ2-7|TRBD2|TRBV20-1
CSARGLPGGTYEQYF
TGCAGTGCTAGGGGTCTTCCCGGGGGGACCTACGAGCAGTACTTC
>few|TRBJ2-7|.|TRBV10-2
CASSEPGDEQYF
TGCGCCAGCAGTGAGCCGGGGGACGAGCAGTACTTC
>.|TRBJ2-3|TRBD1|TRBV24-1
CATSDFGTGTTDMQYF
TGTGCCACCAGTGATTTCGGGACAGGGACAACAGATATGCAGTATTTT
>.|TRBJ2-2|TRBD1|TRBV5-1
CASSLDRGRNTGELFF
TGCGCCAGCAGCCTAGACAGGGGACGGAACACCGGGGAGCTGTTTTTT
>many|TRBJ2-7|.|TRBV6-5
CASSYRTGNYEQYF
TGTGCCAGCAGTTACCGAACCGGGAACTACGAGCAGTACTTC
>few|TRBJ2-6|TRBD2|TRBV6-2/TRBV6-3
CASSYSLAGGTGANVLTF
TGTGCCAGCAGTTACTCACTGGCGGGAGGAACTGGGGCCAACGTCCTGACTTTC
>.|TRBJ2-7|TRBD1|TRBV20-1
CSASWTGVAYEQYF
TGCAGTGCTAGCTGGACAGGCGTTGCGTACGAGCAGTACTTC
>.|TRBJ2-7|TRBD2|TRBV19
CASGAGGPEQYF
TGTGCCAGTGGAGCGGGAGGGCCCGAGCAGTACTTC
>few|TRBJ2-3|.|TRBV6-5
CASSFKGPSTDTQYF
TGTGCCAGCAGTTTCAAGGGGCCTAGCACAGATACGCAGTATTTT
>many|TRBJ2-7|.|TRBV9
CASSVGGPNSYEQYF
TGTGCCAGCAGCGTAGGAGGACCGAATTCCTACGAGCAGTACTTC
>.|TRBJ2-5|TRBD1|TRBV18
CASSHPDRVETQYF
TGTGCCAGCTCACATCCGGACAGGGTAGAGACCCAGTACTTC
>few|TRBJ2-2|.|TRBV6-2/TRBV6-3
CASRQFANTGELFF
TGTGCCAGCAGACAGTTCGCGAACACCGGGGAGCTGTTTTTT
>.|TRBJ2-3|.|TRBV6-5
CASSYDLARRDTQYF
TGTGCCAGCAGTTATGACCTAGCCAGACGAGATACGCAGTATTTT
>.|TRBJ2-5|TRBD2|TRBV14
CASSRWTSGGRALETQYF
TGTGCCAGCAGCCGTTGGACTAGCGGGGGCAGAGCCCTAGAGACCCAGTACTTC
>.|TRBJ2-4|.|TRBV24-1
CATSDRTEAKNIQYF
TGTGCCACCAGTGATAGAACAGAGGCCAAAAACATTCAGTACTTC
>.|TRBJ2-2|TRBD2|TRBV11-1
CASSRPGLAGGTTGELFF
TGTGCCAGCAGCCGCCCGGGACTAGCGGGAGGCACCACCGGGGAGCTGTTTTTT
>.|TRBJ2-7|TRBD2|TRBV28
CASGTSGGIYEQYF
TGTGCCAGCGGGACTAGCGGGGGGATCTACGAGCAGTACTTC
>.|TRBJ2-7|TRBD1|TRBV20-1
CSARHRDRAYEQYF
TGCAGTGCTAGACACCGGGACAGGGCTTACGAGCAGTACTTC
>.|TRBJ2-7|.|TRBV12-3/TRBV12-4
CASSPGRGKGYEQYF
TGTGCCAGCAGTCCGGGGAGGGGGAAAGGATACGAGCAGTACTTC
>few|TRBJ2-1|TRBD2|TRBV24-1
CATSDSLGERGGDNEQFF
TGTGCCACCAGTGACTCCCTGGGGGAGCGGGGGGGAGACAATGAGCAGTTCTTC
>.|TRBJ2-1|TRBD2|TRBV6-5
CASSYFAGVSNEQFF
TGTGCCAGCAGTTACTTCGCGGGAGTCTCCAATGAGCAGTTCTTC
>many|TRBJ2-3|TRBD2|TRBV9
CASSPLAGVPDTQYF
TGTGCCAGCAGCCCACTAGCGGGAGTGCCAGATACGCAGTATTTT
>few|TRBJ1-6|.|TRBV7-2
CASSPEASSYNSPLHF
TGTGCCAGCAGCCCTGAGGCGAGCTCCTATAATTCACCCCTCCACTTT
>.|TRBJ1-1|TRBD1|TRBV12-3/TRBV12-4
CASRATGGSNTEAFF
TGTGCCAGCAGAGCGACAGGGGGCTCAAACACTGAAGCTTTCTTT
>.|TRBJ2-1|TRBD2|TRBV6-1
CASSTMREGEQFF
TGTGCCAGCAGTACAATGAGGGAGGGGGAGCAGTTCTTC
>.|TRBJ2-3|TRBD2|TRBV20-1
CSATSGLGTDTQYF
TGCAGTGCTACCTCGGGACTAGGTACAGATACGCAGTATTTT
>.|TRBJ1-2|.|TRBV14
CASSRDSANGYTF
TGTGCCAGCAGCCGCGATTCCGCGAATGGCTACACCTTC
>.|TRBJ2-7|.|TRBV12-3/TRBV12-4
CASSIQVWDEQYF
TGTGCCAGCAGCATCCAGGTTTGGGATGAGCAGTACTTC
>few|TRBJ1-1|TRBD1|TRBV7-9
CASSYGQGEAEAFF
TGTGCCAGCAGCTACGGACAGGGGGAAGCTGAAGCTTTCTTT
>many|TRBJ2-5|TRBD2|TRBV28
CASGTSGSPETQYF
TGTGCCAGCGGGACTAGCGGGAGCCCCGAGACCCAGTACTTC
>few|TRBJ2-7|.|TRBV20-1
CSARRSGNSYEQYF
TGCAGTGCTAGAAGGTCCGGGAACTCCTACGAGCAGTACTTC
>few|TRBJ1-2|.|TRBV20-1
CSARWGSDYGYTF
TGCAGTGCTAGATGGGGTTCGGACTATGGCTACACCTTC